The subject of this entry is one T cell receptor (beta chain). Some clones are missing from TCRdb's copy, which holds only in-frame ones; the method was immunoSEQ multiplex PCR. This sample yields 400,000 to 500,000 clones, of which about 88% are seen a single time; 1.2% to 1.5% belongs to the top ten. The CDR3 spans 15 residues. Germline V CDR1 and CDR2: SGDLS, YYNGEE. Losses at the gene ends were 4 bases for V and 0 bases for J; bases not matched to a gene: 4. The entry originates in a study of blood T cell repertoires in COVID-19. Across the whole study: Nucleic acid was either cDNA or gDNA, and it came from T cells, B-cell-depleted T cells, or PBMCs.

Participants' own reports of clinical history determined their cohort assignment. Contact with a PCR-confirmed or clinician-diagnosed COVID-19 case occurred within 2 weeks of entry. The sample was PBMCs or T cells enriched from blood (not recorded which). The genes are TRBV9 and TRBJ2-1; 7 bases line up with TRBD2. The source is a woman in her late teens or twenties who had been exposed to COVID-19. CDR3 region: CASSTRGDSYNEQFF. The CDR3 nucleotides are TGTGCCAGCAGCACTCGGGGGGACTCCTACAATGAGCAGTTCTTC.